These 18 T cell receptor beta chains came from one sample sequenced in a study of CD4 T cells in relation to SARS-CoV-2 and coronaviruses. Unexposed donor CD4+ T cells date from about 2010-2019, before the COVID-19 pandemic. TCRdb keeps only in-frame clones here, not all; method: immunoSEQ multiplex PCR. The sample shows some 65,000 clones, about 87% of them seen only once. Sequencing was performed on memory CD4+ T cells from PBMCs. These TCRs come from a human donor in good health.

This sequence joins TRBV27 and TRBJ1-1; 8 bases are a match to TRBD1. This CDR3 has 14 amino acids. CDR1 is MNHEY, CDR2 SMNVEV, per germline (reference sequence). The V gene end was trimmed by 6 bases and the J gene end by 1 base; junction bases not matched to a gene: 4. In nucleotides, the CDR3 is TGTGCCAGCAGACAAGGGACAGGGAACACTGAAGCTTTCTTT. This codes for CASRQGTGNTEAFF.

The V and J genes are TRBV5-1 and TRBJ2-7, with D possibly TRBD1 on 6 matching bases. From germline, CDR1 is SGHRS and CDR2 YFSETQ. The CDR3 is made up of 13 amino acids. Trimming stripped 3 bases from V and 4 bases from J, with 11 bases between. The CDR3 DNA reads TGCGCCAGCAGCTCCGGACAGACGTACGAGCAGTACTTC. It encodes CASSSGQTYEQYF.

This clone was seen a single time. The rearrangement links TRBV10-1 to TRBJ2-2, with D maybe TRBD1 (5 bases). The CDR3 length is 18 residues. From germline, CDR1 is WNHNN and CDR2 SYGVQD (reference sequence). The V gene lost 0 bases and the J gene lost 2 bases, with 16 bases spanning the gap. As DNA, the CDR3 is TGCGCCAGCAGTGAGTCGATCTATCTAGGGGATAACACCGGGGAGCTGTTTTTT. Its translation is CASSESIYLGDNTGELFF.

This clone has a handful of counts. The chain is built from TRBV4-1 and TRBJ2-3; 7 nucleotides match TRBD2. CDR3 length equals 15 residues. The germline V gene has CDR1 MGHRA and CDR2 YSYEKL. Trimming removed 0 bases from V and 4 bases from J; junction bases left unmatched: 4. The DNA for the CDR3 is TGCGCCAGCAGCCAAGATAGGGAGGGAGCAGATACGCAGTATTTT. It specifies CASSQDREGADTQYF.

In DNA form, the CDR3 reads TGTGCCGGTCAAAGGACTAGCGGGAGTGGTCTGCGCACAGATACGCAGTATTTT. Protein: CAGQRTSGSGLRTDTQYF. This chain joins TRBV2 and TRBJ2-3, with TRBD2 matching over 13 bases. In germline, CDR1 is SNHLY, CDR2 FYNNEI. The ends lost 11 bases at V and 1 base at J; junction bases unmatched: 15. CDR3 length: 18 amino acids.

V is TRBV9 and J is TRBJ1-1; 8 nucleotides agree with TRBD1. V gave up 0 bases and J gave up 0 bases; unmatched junction bases: 1. Germline assignment: CDR1 SGDLS and CDR2 YYNGEE. The CDR3 is 15 amino acids. In DNA form, the CDR3 reads TGTGCCAGCAGCGTAGAGGGACAGGTGAACACTGAAGCTTTCTTT. The encoded protein is CASSVEGQVNTEAFF.

This chain joins TRBV5-1 and TRBJ1-1; D is perhaps TRBD1 (5 bases). Germline-derived CDR1 and CDR2 are SGHRS and YFSETQ. The length of the CDR3 is 14 residues. The V gene lost 4 bases and the J gene lost 1 base, with 11 bases spanning the gap. CDR3 protein: CASSVWGSNTEAFF. CDR3 nucleotide sequence: TGCGCCAGCAGCGTCTGGGGCTCGAACACTGAAGCTTTCTTT.

The chain links TRBV19 to TRBJ2-6; D is uncertain. Per germline, CDR1 LNHDA and CDR2 SQIVND (reference sequence). There are 19 residues in the CDR3. V gave up 0 bases and J gave up 0 bases, with 15 bases separating them. The CDR3: CASSIDWLGRSSGANVLTF. The CDR3 DNA is TGTGCCAGTAGTATAGATTGGCTCGGCCGCAGCTCTGGGGCCAACGTCCTGACTTTC.

The rearrangement joins TRBV3-1 (or the pseudogene TRBV3-2) to TRBJ2-7; the match to TRBD1 covers 7 bases. This CDR3 contains 13 residues. V shed 4 bases and J 6 bases; nucleotides not matched to a gene: 6. CDR1 and CDR2 (germline): LGHDT, YNNKEL (reference sequence). CDR3 bases: TGTGCCAGCAGCCGGGACAGCCTATTCGAGCAGTACTTC. The encoded protein is CASSRDSLFEQYF.

V and J are TRBV18 and TRBJ1-1; D ambiguous. Trimming left V 1 base short and J 0 bases short, with 3 bases between. The germline V gene has CDR1 KGHSH and CDR2 LQKENI. This CDR3 region has 13 residues. CDR3 bases: TGTGCCAGCTCACCACAGATGAACACTGAAGCTTTCTTT. This sequence encodes CASSPQMNTEAFF.

V and J are TRBV6-5 and TRBJ2-7; D gene uncertain. The CDR3 loop spans 14 amino acids. The ends were cut back, 7 bases at V and 0 bases at J, with 13 bases in the middle. Germline CDR1 reads MNHEY; CDR2 reads SVGAGI. CDR3 DNA sequence: TGTGCCAGCAAGTCGACGGCGGCCTCCTACGAGCAGTACTTC. Its translation is CASKSTAASYEQYF.

This chain uses TRBV5-1 with TRBJ2-5, with D possibly TRBD1 on 8 matching bases. CDR3 length: 14 amino acids. CDR1 is SGHRS, CDR2 YFSETQ, per germline. V lost 4 bases to trimming and J lost 5 bases, with 15 bases between them. For the CDR3, the DNA is TGCGCCAGCAGCACAGGACAGGGAGGGGAGACCCAGTACTTC. Protein sequence: CASSTGQGGETQYF.

The chain carries TRBV5-1 and TRBJ2-2; D remains unclear. V was clipped by 0 bases and J by 1 base, with 7 bases between them. The germline gives CDR1 SGHRS, CDR2 YFSETQ. The CDR3 is 15 residues long. CDR3 nucleotides: TGCGCCAGCAGCTTGGACCCGGTGAACACCGGGGAGCTGTTTTTT. This gives the protein CASSLDPVNTGELFF.

V usage is TRBV6-5 and J usage is TRBJ1-2; no clear D gene. Germline CDR1 and CDR2: MNHEY and SVGAGI. Trimming left V 6 bases short and J 6 bases short, with 20 bases between. The CDR3 extends over 15 amino acids. CDR3 in DNA: TGTGCCAGCAGCGCCACCCGAGAGCGGGTAAATGGCTACACCTTC. The encoded protein is CASSATRERVNGYTF.

The rearrangement uses TRBV28 and TRBJ2-5; D unclear. The CDR3 is 15 residues long. V lost 3 bases and J lost 1, with 12 bases in between. Germline CDR1 reads MDHEN; CDR2 reads SYDVKM. The CDR3 loop reads CASSFPHVSQETQYF. CDR3 DNA: TGTGCCAGCAGTTTCCCACACGTGAGCCAAGAGACCCAGTACTTC.

The rearrangement links TRBV3-1 (or the pseudogene TRBV3-2) to TRBJ2-1, with 7 bases fitting TRBD1. The CDR3 spans 18 residues. CDR1 is LGHDT, CDR2 YNNKEL, per germline (reference sequence). V trimming: 3 bases; J trimming: 6 bases; junction bases outside the gene matches: 17. CDR3 DNA sequence: TGTGCCAGCAGCCACCCAAGGGACAGATCACTTTTATTCAATGAGCAGTTCTTC. It codes for CASSHPRDRSLLFNEQFF.

The chain combines TRBV28 with TRBJ1-1, with D unclear. This CDR3 region has 11 residues. Between the trimmed V and J ends, which lost 1 base and 8 bases, there was a span of 5 bases. CDR1 is MDHEN and CDR2 is SYDVKM in the germline V gene. The CDR3 coding sequence is TGTGCCAGCAGTTTATCTACAGAAGCTTTCTTT. This gives the protein CASSLSTEAFF. Full variable domain (missing parts from reference TRBV28 and TRBJ1-1): DVKVTQSSRYLVKRTGEKVFLECVQDMDHENMFWYRQDPGLGLRLIYFSYDVKMKEKGDIPEGYSVSREKKERFSLILESASTNQTSMYLCASSLSTEAFFGQGTRLTVV.

This rearrangement joins TRBV2 to TRBJ1-1, with D possibly matching TRBD1 (6 bases). Trimming took 5 bases from V and 1 from J, leaving 14 bases between them. Germline assignment: CDR1 SNHLY and CDR2 FYNNEI. CDR3 length: 15 residues. This CDR3 reads CASSLGGQGNTEAFF. CDR3 nucleotide sequence: TGTGCCAGCAGTCTCGGGGGGCAAGGGAACACTGAAGCTTTCTTT.